This T cell receptor (beta chain) is drawn from a study of cytomegalovirus exposure and HLA in healthy donors (dated by TCRdb to 2016 to 2017). About the full investigation: According to a later analysis, one platform produced both the roughly 110 validation repertoires and the 620 or so repertoires of the first cohort. The study aimed to test whether cataloging public T cell receptors could reveal signatures of past pathogen exposure. A separate validation cohort of more than 100 different subjects was used in addition to the roughly 670-subject first cohort. High-throughput TCR immunosequencing, statistical association of individual TCRs with disease status, and machine learning were combined to predict cytomegalovirus infection status. What the study reported, not specific to this receptor: The authors suggested that the approach could potentially be generalized to other disease states and immunological phenotypes. In the study, approximately 160 TCR beta chains were listed as associated with cytomegalovirus. The classifier was reported to diagnose cytomegalovirus status with high specificity and sensitivity in both the original cohort and the validation cohort. While some public TCRs were present in many individuals, most TCR sequences turned up only very rarely across donors. All 110 or so repertoires were used to score co-occurrence in the validation cohort in a later analysis, because that analysis had no HLA typing for the cohort. A few of the identified cytomegalovirus-associated TCR beta chains were confirmed in vitro to be specific for cytomegalovirus antigens. A later analysis found that TCRs clustered in the first cohort also tended to co-occur in the 110 or so validation repertoires, with approximately 95% of cluster scores above 0.

Trimming leaves V shorter by 4 bases and J shorter by 4 bases, with the junction holding 6 bases beyond the gene matches. CDR1 SGHAT and CDR2 FQNNGV were looked up in the germline V gene. The CDR3 runs 15 residues from the cysteine to the phenylalanine. Of the read, only the CDR3 DNA is kept; its 45 bases are in frame from base 1. Comments on this clone: It lacks a known antigen. No per-base quality is available; no much larger clone lies one base away.

The donors belonged to the validation cohort of about 120 subjects, which was separate from the roughly 670-subject first cohort. The receptor library was made with the immunoSEQ multiplex PCR assay. The study's processing was this. A statistical classification framework was developed to diagnose cytomegalovirus status using the catalog of TCR beta chain sequences. Drawn from immuneACCESS, this table holds only the in-frame rearrangements with V and J called that TCRdb kept. Clones are partly lost; checked studies trace under half to an unresolved V gene and leave the rest unexplained. V, J and clone size were drawn from that table, and D and trimming were deduced from the DNA. The sample yields about 190,000 clones; about 82% were counted once. Clones ranked in the top ten supply 1.4% to 1.5% of the sample.

Specimen: PBMCs. This sequence was found in a woman between 18 and 29 years old in good health and CMV-seronegative. The V and J segments used are TRBV11-2 and TRBJ1-1, with 10 bases aligning to TRBD1. The CDR3 reads as follows: CASSSPRQGATEAFF. The DNA reads TGTGCCAGCAGCTCACCTCGACAGGGGGCCACTGAAGCTTTCTTT. The full variable domain, completed from the reference TRBV11-2 and TRBJ1-1 proteins outside the CDR3, reads EAGVAQSPRYKIIEKRQSVAFWCNPISGHATLYWYQQILGQGPKLLIQFQNNGVVDDSQLPKDRFSAERLKGVDSTLKIQPAKLEDSAVYLCASSSPRQGATEAFFGQGTRLTVV.